The entry below describes one T cell receptor beta chain. The antigen is not known. Germline loops: CDR1 GTSNPN, CDR2 SVGIG (reference sequence). V lost 6 bases and J 2 bases, leaving 14 bases between the germline ends. The CDR3 is made up of 14 amino acids. This entry comes from a study of post-analysis software for immune sequencing data. General observations from the study: TRBV5-6, TRBV5-1 and TRBV20-1 belonged to a set of about 5 TRBV segments that were more frequent in patients than controls.

Libraries were made from TCR beta cDNA, and they carried unique molecular identifiers. From 1 to 10 million T cells, about 500,000 cDNA molecules were obtained. TCRdb redid the calling of the PCR reads with MiXCR, one entry per CDR3 protein. The table lists 750,000 to 900,000 distinct CDR3 sequences, 40% to 55% of them singletons. The sequence derives from a girl aged 10 to 17 with multiple sclerosis. The V gene is TRBV30, the J gene TRBJ2-1; a weak D match, TRBD2 (5 bases). The specimen sequenced was blood. Here the CDR3 reads CACESGLAYNEQFF. The CDR3 bases are TGTGCCTGCGAGAGCGGTCTCGCCTACAATGAGCAGTTCTTC.